This T cell receptor (beta chain) was captured by sequencing in a study of radiotherapy plus CTLA-4 blockade in lung cancer. Method: immunoSEQ multiplex PCR; TCRdb's copy keeps in-frame clones and lacks some. The sample has more than 30,000 clones; about 81% are singletons. The V and J ends lost 0 bases and 11 bases respectively, with 14 bases between them. This CDR3 spans 14 amino acids. The V gene's germline CDR1 is SNHLY and CDR2 FYNNEI. Alongside CTLA-4 blockade with ipilimumab, patients with chemo-refractory metastatic non-small-cell lung cancer received focal radiation. Sequencing was performed on peripheral blood, taken from a patient treated with radiotherapy plus ipilimumab. The source of this sequence is a human donor with non-small cell lung cancer that progressed on radiotherapy plus ipilimumab. The chain uses TRBV2 and TRBJ1-5; D ambiguous. The CDR3 region is CASSEALRAGSQHF. The DNA for the CDR3 is TGTGCCAGCAGTGAAGCGCTTCGGGCGGGGTCCCAGCATTTT.